This is a list of T cell receptor beta chains from one sample in a study of cytomegalovirus exposure and HLA in healthy donors. Sequencing used immunoSEQ multiplex PCR; TCRdb keeps in-frame clones, though not all of them. The table records about 200,000 clones, roughly 84% of them present only once. The sample comprised PBMCs. The receptors were sampled from a girl aged 5-17 years in good health and CMV-seronegative. CDR3s include the opening cysteine and the closing phenylalanine or tryptophan.

v_gene | CDR3aa
TRBV19 | CASTPGGSFGETQYF
TRBV6-5 | CASSYDTASNEQFF
TRBV10-3 | CAISGTGAPEAFF
TRBV15 | CATRSIWGLGNEKLFF
TRBV7-9 | CASSQLVRSSYEQYF
TRBV7-6 | CASSLARNYEQYF
TRBV28 | CASSLGQGTIYF
TRBV5-1 | CASSLERQQETQYF
TRBV14 | CASSPLRGPPNEKLFF
TRBV28 | CASSFPGGGHTGELFF
TRBV5-1 | CASSLPGTETYEQYF
TRBV28 | CASLAAASGNTIYF
TRBV15 | CATSRDFRETGELFF
TRBV6-5 | CASSYSRLAGDYEQYF
TRBV2 | CASSEAGSGGYTF
TRBV29-1 | CSGRGGSYNEQFF
TRBV9 | CASSVKGGNSPLHF
TRBV4-3 | CASSQKGPRSSGGITDTQYF
TRBV28 | CASNRVGKNTQYF
TRBV7-2 | CASSWRRGSINTEAFF
TRBV6-4 | CASNKQGINTIYF
TRBV5-1 | CASSLVAGGLYEQYF
TRBV29-1 | CSVELGLDSNFNEQFF
TRBV5-6 | CASSLLGDTEAFF
TRBV5-1 | CASSLRGGQGPLNEQYF
TRBV2 | CASSEVAVRTGGF
TRBV14 | CASSQDWFGQPGDYGYTF
TRBV5-4 | CASSNRDRGPTNEKLFF
TRBV10-1 | CASSGWNRGNLAGLYEQFF
TRBV4-1 | CASSPWTSGGVVSTDTQYF
TRBV28 | CASSSTGVNTGELFF
TRBV7-9 | CATDTGTDPYEQYF
TRBV5-4 | CASSQQGGGGNTIYF
TRBV2 | CASSPPGKMGTDTQYF
TRBV29-1 | CSVVGGVDEQFF
TRBV27 | CASSAYNQPQHF
TRBV7-3 | CASSLNGGGGYGYTF
TRBV13 | CASSLGSLAGPIYNEQFF
TRBV9 | CASSALNTEAFF
TRBV10-3 | CAIRDSSGANVLTF
TRBV28 | CASILSGPKHNEQFF
TRBV25-1 | CASSDSYTQYF
TRBV1 | CTSSPNQKGDEQFF
TRBV2 | CASSDQGASTEAFF
TRBV2 | CASRDRVRRGLEQYF
TRBV5-4 | CASSLEGYTDTQYF
TRBV28 | CASSSYRKNTEAFF
TRBV5-1 | CASSLGVEEQYF
TRBV5-1 | CASSSGGSYNEQFF
TRBV25-1 | CASSYRGENQPQHF
TRBV5-4 | CASSLGQGAGTEAFF